Each of the 6 T cell receptor beta chains below was sequenced from the same sample in a study of tissue T cells after allogeneic stem cell transplantation. The table came from immunoSEQ multiplex PCR; TCRdb's copy has only in-frame clones and leaves some out. The table has over 40,000 clones, approximately 70% seen once. The sequenced material came from sorted cells pooled from one or two spleens. Receptors were obtained from a pool of C57BL/6 mice in good health.

In regard to this clone: The germline and genes are mouse ones. The read comes to an end 1 residue before the CDR3 does, leaving the germline J gene to fill in the end. V is TRBV3 and J is TRBJ2-7; D is ambiguous. CDR1 and CDR2 (germline): SNHLY, FYNGKV (reference sequence). The CDR3 sequence is 12 residues long. Trimming took off 5 bases at V and 4 bases at J, with 9 bases between the two ends. CDR3 amino acids: CASSIDTYEQYF. CDR3 DNA (partial): TGTGCCAGCAGCATAGACACATATGAACAGTAC.

Worth noting for this clone: Germline and junction disagree at one end, which may indicate a read error. Mouse gene names and germline throughout. The read terminates 1 residue before the CDR3 end, so the remaining end is supplied by the germline J gene. The chain joins TRBV3 to TRBJ2-1; D remains ambiguous. This CDR3 has 14 residues. Germline loops: CDR1 SNHLY, CDR2 FYNGKV (reference sequence). CDR3 amino acids: CANSLESNYAEQFF. The sequenced part of the CDR3 DNA is TGTGCCAACAGCTTAGAGTCTAACTATGCTGAGCAGTTC.

Note on this clone: Any gene name here is a mouse gene name. The read terminates 1 residue before the CDR3 end, so the remaining end is supplied by the germline J gene. This chain uses TRBV26 with TRBJ1-1, with a weak D call TRBD1 (5 bases). Trimming cost V 0 bases and J 4 bases, with 9 bases left between them. The CDR3 covers 14 residues. Germline V gene data show CDR1 as KGHPV and CDR2 as FQNQEV (reference sequence). CDR3 loop: CASSLSQGATEVFF. The CDR3 bases that were read are TGTGCCAGCAGTCTGTCGCAGGGAGCCACAGAAGTCTTC.

This clone was detected only a few times. Germline and genes here are mouse. Coverage ceases 1 residue before the CDR3 finishes, and the germline J gene fills in the end. The genes are TRBV13-1 and TRBJ2-7; 9 bases align to TRBD2. This CDR3 is built from 15 residues. V gave up 0 bases and J gave up 3 bases; unmatched junction bases: 4. Looked up from germline, CDR1 is NSHNY and CDR2 is SYGAGN. The DNA read from the CDR3 is TGTGCCAGCAGTGATGCGGGGACTGGGTTCTATGAACAGTAC. Its protein product is CASSDAGTGFYEQY. The whole CDR3 reads CASSDAGTGFYEQYF.

For this clone: The gene names given are mouse names. The read ends 1 residue early relative to the CDR3; the germline J gene fills the gap. This chain uses TRBV13-1 with TRBJ2-5; a weak D match, TRBD1 (5 bases). The germline V gene has CDR1 NSHNY and CDR2 SYGAGN. With 5 bases removed from V and 4 bases from J, the gap between germline ends came to 8 bases. The CDR3 loop spans 12 amino acids. The DNA read from the CDR3 is TGTGCCAGCAGGGACAAAAAAGACACCCAGTAC. This sequence encodes CASRDKKDTQY. The whole CDR3 is CASRDKKDTQYF.

Comment on this clone: Germline and genes: mouse. The read terminates 1 residue before the CDR3 end, so the remaining end is supplied by the germline J gene. The chain employs TRBV13-2 and TRBJ1-5, with TRBD1 matching 8 bases. This CDR3 region has 15 residues. CDR1 and CDR2 from the germline V gene are NNHNN and SYGAGS (reference sequence). J gave up 3 bases and V 5 bases, and 7 bases lay outside the gene matches. Here the CDR3 reads CASGPGGATNQAPLF. The DNA read from the CDR3 is TGTGCCAGCGGGCCAGGGGGCGCGACCAACCAGGCTCCGCTT.